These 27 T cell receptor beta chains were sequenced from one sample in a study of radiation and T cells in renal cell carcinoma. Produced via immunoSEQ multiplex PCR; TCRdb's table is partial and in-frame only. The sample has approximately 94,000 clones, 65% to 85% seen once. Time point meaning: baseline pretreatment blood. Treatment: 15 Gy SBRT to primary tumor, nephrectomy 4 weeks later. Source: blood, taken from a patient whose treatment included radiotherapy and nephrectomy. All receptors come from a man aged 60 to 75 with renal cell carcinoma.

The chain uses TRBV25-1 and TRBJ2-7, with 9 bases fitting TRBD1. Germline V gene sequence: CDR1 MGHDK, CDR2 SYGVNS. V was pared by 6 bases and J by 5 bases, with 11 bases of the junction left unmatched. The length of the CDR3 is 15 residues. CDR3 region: CASSHTGQGPHEQYF. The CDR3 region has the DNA TGTGCCAGCAGCCACACGGGACAGGGTCCCCACGAGCAGTACTTC.

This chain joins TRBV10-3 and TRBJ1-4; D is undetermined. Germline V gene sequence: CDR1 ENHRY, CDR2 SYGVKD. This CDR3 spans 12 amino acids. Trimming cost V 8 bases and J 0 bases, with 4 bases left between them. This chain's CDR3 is CAISPTNEKLFF. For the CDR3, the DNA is TGTGCCATCTCCCCAACTAATGAAAAACTGTTTTTT.

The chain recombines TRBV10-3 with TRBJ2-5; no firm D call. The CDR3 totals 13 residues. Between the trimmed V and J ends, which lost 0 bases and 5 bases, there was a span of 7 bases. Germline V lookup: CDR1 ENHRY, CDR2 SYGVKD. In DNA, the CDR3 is TGTGCCATCAGTGAGTCAAGGGCGGAGACCCAGTACTTC. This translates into CAISESRAETQYF.

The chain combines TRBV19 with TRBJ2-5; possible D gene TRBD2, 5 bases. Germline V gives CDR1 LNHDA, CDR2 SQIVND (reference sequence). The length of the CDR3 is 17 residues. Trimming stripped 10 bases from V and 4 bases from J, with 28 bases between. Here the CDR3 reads CATTTRSGGLRGETQYF. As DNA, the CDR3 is TGTGCCACGACGACAAGGAGTGGTGGGCTTCGGGGAGAGACCCAGTACTTC.

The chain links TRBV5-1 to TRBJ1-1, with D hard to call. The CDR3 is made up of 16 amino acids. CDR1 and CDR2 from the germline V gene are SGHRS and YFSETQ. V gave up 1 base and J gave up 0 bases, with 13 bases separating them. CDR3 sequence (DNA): TGCGCCAGCAGCTTGTATAGGGCGGGAATGAACACTGAAGCTTTCTTT. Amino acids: CASSLYRAGMNTEAFF.

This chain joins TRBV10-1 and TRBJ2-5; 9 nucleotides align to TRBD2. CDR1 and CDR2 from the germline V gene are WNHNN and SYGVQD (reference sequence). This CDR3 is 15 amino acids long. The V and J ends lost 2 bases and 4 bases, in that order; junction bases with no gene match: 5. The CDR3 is CASSEGAGGAETQYF. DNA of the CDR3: TGCGCCAGCAGTGAGGGAGCGGGAGGTGCAGAGACCCAGTACTTC.

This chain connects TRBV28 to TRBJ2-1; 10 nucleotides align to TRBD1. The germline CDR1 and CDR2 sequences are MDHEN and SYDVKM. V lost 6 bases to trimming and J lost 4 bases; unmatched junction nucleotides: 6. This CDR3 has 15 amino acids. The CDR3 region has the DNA TGTGCCAGCAGACCCGGGACAGGGGAATACAATGAGCAGTTCTTC. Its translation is CASRPGTGEYNEQFF.

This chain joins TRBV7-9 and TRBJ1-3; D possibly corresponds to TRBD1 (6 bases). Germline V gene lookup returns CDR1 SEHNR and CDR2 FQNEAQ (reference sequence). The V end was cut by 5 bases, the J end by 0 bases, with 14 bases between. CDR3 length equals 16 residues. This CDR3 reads CASSVSGQYSGNTIYF. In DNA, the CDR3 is TGTGCCAGCAGCGTTAGCGGACAGTACTCTGGAAACACCATATATTTT.

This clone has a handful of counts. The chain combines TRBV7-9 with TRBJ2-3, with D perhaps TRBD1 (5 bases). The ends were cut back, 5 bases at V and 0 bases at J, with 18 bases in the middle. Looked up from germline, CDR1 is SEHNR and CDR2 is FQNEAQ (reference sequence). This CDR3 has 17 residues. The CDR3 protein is CASSLDPRAESTDTQYF. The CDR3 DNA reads TGTGCCAGCAGCCTCGACCCCAGGGCGGAGAGCACAGATACGCAGTATTTT. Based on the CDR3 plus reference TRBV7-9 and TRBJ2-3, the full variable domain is DTGVSQNPRHKITKRGQNVTFRCDPISEHNRLYWYRQTLGQGPEFLTYFQNEAQLEKSRLLSDRFSAERPKGSFSTLEIQRTEQGDSAMYLCASSLDPRAESTDTQYFGPGTRLTVL.

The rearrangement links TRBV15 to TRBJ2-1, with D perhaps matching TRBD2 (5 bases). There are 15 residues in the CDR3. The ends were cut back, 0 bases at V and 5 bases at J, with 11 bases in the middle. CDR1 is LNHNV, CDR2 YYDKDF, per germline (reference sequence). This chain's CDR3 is CATSRDPSGNNEQFF. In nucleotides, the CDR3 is TGTGCCACCAGCAGAGATCCCAGCGGCAACAATGAGCAGTTCTTC. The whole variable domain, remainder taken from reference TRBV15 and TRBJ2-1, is DAMVIQNPRYQVTQFGKPVTLSCSQTLNHNVMYWYQQKSSQAPKLLFHYYDKDFNNEADTPDNFQSRRPNTSFCFLDIRSPGLGDTAMYLCATSRDPSGNNEQFFGPGTRLTVL.

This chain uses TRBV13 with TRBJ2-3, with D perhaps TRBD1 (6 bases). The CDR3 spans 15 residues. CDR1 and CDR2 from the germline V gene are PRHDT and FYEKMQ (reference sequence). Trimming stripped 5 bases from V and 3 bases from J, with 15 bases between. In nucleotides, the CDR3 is TGTGCCAGCAGCCCCCCTGAAGGACAGACAGATACGCAGTATTTT. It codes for CASSPPEGQTDTQYF.

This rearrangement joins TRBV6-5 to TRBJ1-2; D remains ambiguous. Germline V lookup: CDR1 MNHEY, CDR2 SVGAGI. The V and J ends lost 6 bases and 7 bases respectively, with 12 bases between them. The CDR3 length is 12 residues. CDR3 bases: TGTGCCAGCAGCCCCCATCTGGGTGGCTACACCTTC. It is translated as CASSPHLGGYTF.

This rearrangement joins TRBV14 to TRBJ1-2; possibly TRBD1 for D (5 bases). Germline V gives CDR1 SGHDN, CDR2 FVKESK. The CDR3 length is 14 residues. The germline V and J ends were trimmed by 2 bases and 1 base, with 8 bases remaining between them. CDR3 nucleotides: TGTGCCAGCAGCCAACTCGGGGGTAACTATGGCTACACCTTC. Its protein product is CASSQLGGNYGYTF.

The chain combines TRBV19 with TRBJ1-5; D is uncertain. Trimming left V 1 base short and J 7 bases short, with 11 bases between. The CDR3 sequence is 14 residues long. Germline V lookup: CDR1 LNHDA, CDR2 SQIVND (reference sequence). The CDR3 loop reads CASSIGQAAQPQHF. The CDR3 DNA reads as TGTGCCAGTAGTATAGGCCAAGCGGCCCAGCCCCAGCATTTT. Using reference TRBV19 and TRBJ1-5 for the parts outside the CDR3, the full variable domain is DGGITQSPKYLFRKEGQNVTLSCEQNLNHDAMYWYRQDPGQGLRLIYYSQIVNDFQKGDIAEGYSVSREKKESFPLTVTSAQKNPTAFYLCASSIGQAAQPQHFGDGTRLSIL.

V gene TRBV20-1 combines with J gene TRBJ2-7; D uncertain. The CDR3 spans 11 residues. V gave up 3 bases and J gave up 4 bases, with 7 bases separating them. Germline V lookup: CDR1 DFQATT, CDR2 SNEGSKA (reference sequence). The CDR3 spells CSASWLYEQYF. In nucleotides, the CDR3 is TGCAGTGCTAGTTGGTTGTACGAGCAGTACTTC.

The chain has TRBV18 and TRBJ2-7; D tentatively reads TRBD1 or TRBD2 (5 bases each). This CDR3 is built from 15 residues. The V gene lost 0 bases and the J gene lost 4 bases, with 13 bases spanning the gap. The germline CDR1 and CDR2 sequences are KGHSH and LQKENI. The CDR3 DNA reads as TGTGCCAGCTCACCACCGCCAGGGCGGGCTTACGAGCAGTACTTC. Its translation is CASSPPPGRAYEQYF. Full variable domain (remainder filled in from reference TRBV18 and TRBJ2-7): NAGVMQNPRHLVRRRGQEARLRCSPMKGHSHVYWYRQLPEEGLKFMVYLQKENIIDESGMPKERFSAEFPKEGPSILRIQQVVRGDSAAYFCASSPPPGRAYEQYFGPGTRLTVT.

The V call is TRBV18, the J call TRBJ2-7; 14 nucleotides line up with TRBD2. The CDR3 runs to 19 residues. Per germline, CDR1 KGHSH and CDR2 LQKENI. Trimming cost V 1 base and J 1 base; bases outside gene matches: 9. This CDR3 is CASSPRAGTSGRGSYEQYF. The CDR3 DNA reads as TGTGCCAGCTCACCACGTGCGGGGACTAGCGGGAGAGGTTCCTACGAGCAGTACTTC.

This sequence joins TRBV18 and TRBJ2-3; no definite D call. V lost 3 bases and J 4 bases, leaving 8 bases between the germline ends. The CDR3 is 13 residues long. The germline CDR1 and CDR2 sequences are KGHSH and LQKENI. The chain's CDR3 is CASSPLGSDTQYF. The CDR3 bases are TGTGCCAGCTCACCGTTGGGGTCAGATACGCAGTATTTT.

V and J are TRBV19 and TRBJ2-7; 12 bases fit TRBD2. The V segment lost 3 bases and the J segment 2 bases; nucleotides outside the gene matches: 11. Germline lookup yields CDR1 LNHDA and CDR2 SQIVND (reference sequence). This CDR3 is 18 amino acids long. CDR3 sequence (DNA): TGTGCCAGTAGTATTCATCCTAGCGGGAGGGACGTGACCTACGAGCAGTACTTC. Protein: CASSIHPSGRDVTYEQYF.

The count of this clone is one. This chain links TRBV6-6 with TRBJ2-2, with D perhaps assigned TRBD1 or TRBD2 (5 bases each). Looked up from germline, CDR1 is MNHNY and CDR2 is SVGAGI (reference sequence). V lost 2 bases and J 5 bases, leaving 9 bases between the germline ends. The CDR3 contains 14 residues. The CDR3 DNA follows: TGTGCCAGCAGTTACGAAGGGGAGACCGGGGAGCTGTTTTTT. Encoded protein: CASSYEGETGELFF.

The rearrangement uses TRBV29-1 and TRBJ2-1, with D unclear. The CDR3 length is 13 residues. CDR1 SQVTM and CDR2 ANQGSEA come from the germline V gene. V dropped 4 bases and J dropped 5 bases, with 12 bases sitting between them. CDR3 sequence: CSVVKDQNNEQFF. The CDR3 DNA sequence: TGCAGCGTTGTAAAGGATCAAAACAATGAGCAGTTCTTC.

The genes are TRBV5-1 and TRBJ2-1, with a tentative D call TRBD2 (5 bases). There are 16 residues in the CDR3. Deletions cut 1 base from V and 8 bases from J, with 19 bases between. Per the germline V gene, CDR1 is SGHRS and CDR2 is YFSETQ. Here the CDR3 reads CASSLIRSAGGDEQFF. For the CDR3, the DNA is TGCGCCAGCAGCTTGATACGATCGGCGGGCGGCGATGAGCAGTTCTTC.

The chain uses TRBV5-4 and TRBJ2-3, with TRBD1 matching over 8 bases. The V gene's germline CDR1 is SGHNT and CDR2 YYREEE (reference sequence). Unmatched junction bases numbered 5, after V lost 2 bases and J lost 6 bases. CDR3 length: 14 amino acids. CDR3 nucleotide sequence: TGTGCCAGCAGCTTCGGGACAGGAAGCGATACGCAGTATTTT. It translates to CASSFGTGSDTQYF.

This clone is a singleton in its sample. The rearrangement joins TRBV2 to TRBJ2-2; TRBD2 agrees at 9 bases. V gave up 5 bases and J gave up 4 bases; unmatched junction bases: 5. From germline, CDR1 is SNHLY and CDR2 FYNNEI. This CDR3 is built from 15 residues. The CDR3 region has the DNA TGTGCCAGCAGTCGACTAGCGGCCCGCACCGGGGAGCTGTTTTTT. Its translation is CASSRLAARTGELFF.

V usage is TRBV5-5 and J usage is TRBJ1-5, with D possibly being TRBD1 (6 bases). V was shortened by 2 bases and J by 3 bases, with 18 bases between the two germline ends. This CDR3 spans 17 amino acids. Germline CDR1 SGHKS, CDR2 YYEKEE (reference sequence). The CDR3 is CASSFGADRNPNQPQHF. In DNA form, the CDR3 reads TGTGCCAGCAGCTTTGGGGCTGACAGGAATCCCAATCAGCCCCAGCATTTT.

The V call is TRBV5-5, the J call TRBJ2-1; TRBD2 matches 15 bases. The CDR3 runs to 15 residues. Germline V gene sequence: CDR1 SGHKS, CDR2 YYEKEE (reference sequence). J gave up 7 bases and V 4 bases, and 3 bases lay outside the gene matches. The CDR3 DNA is TGTGCCAGCAGCCGGGGACTAGCGGGAGGTAATGAGCAGTTCTTC. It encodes CASSRGLAGGNEQFF.

This CDR3 reads CASSPQGAVGEKLFF. In DNA, the CDR3 is TGTGCCAGCAGCCCCCAGGGGGCGGTGGGTGAAAAACTGTTTTTT. This chain joins TRBV9 and TRBJ1-4; TRBD1 matches at 8 bases. J lost 7 bases, V lost 4 bases, and 9 bases had no gene match. Germline V CDR1 and CDR2: SGDLS, YYNGEE. The CDR3 is made up of 15 amino acids. Together with reference TRBV9 and TRBJ1-4, the CDR3 gives the full variable domain: DSGVTQTPKHLITATGQRVTLRCSPRSGDLSVYWYQQSLDQGLQFLIQYYNGEERAKGNILERFSAQQFPDLHSELNLSSLELGDSALYFCASSPQGAVGEKLFFGSGTQLSVL.